A selection of T cell receptor beta chains follows, all from one sample in a study of identical twins. TCRdb fed the 5' RACE reads into MiXCR, producing one record per CDR3 protein. The table lists approximately 230,000 distinct CDR3 sequences, 6.5% to 8% of them singletons. A further study also used this sample, focusing on T cells expressing NK-cell markers.

The sample taken for sequencing was CD8+ T cells sorted from blood. The receptors shown here come from a young woman in good health. CDR3s include the opening cysteine and the closing phenylalanine or tryptophan. A D gene is named only where the DNA matches it firmly. The size of a clone is reported for some rows only, either as once, few or many, or as a class for expanded clones.

few	TRBV6-8	TRBJ2-7	NA	CASSYMGIEQYF	TGTGCCAGCAGTTACATGGGGATCGAGCAGTACTTC
NA	TRBV12-3/TRBV12-4	TRBJ1-2	NA	CASSPANYGYTF	TGTGCCAGCAGTCCAGCTAACTATGGCTACACCTTC
NA	TRBV7-9	TRBJ2-3	TRBD2	CASSPSLAGGTDTQYF	TGTGCCAGCAGCCCAAGCCTAGCGGGGGGTACAGATACGCAGTATTTT
many	TRBV27	TRBJ1-3	TRBD1	CASSPTGASGNTIYF	TGTGCCAGCAGTCCGACAGGGGCCTCTGGAAACACCATATATTTT
NA	TRBV7-9	TRBJ1-2	NA	CASSIRTANYGYTF	TGTGCCAGCAGCATCCGGACAGCTAACTATGGCTACACCTTC
NA	TRBV7-2	TRBJ1-2	NA	CASSPRTDGYTF	TGTGCCAGCAGCCCCCGGACAGATGGCTACACCTTC
once	TRBV9	TRBJ2-7	NA	CASSGEQGREQYF	TGTGCCAGCAGCGGAGAACAGGGTCGCGAGCAGTACTTC
many	TRBV19	TRBJ2-1	NA	CASSTDGSSYNEQFF	TGTGCCAGTAGTACGGACGGAAGCTCCTACAATGAGCAGTTCTTC
NA	TRBV12-5	TRBJ2-2	NA	CASGRETGELFF	TGTGCTAGTGGTAGGGAGACCGGGGAGCTGTTTTTT
NA	TRBV7-9	TRBJ2-5	TRBD1	CASSSPGQQETQYF	TGTGCCAGCAGCTCACCGGGACAGCAAGAGACCCAGTACTTC
NA	TRBV20-1	TRBJ2-1	TRBD2	CSARDFSGTEGEQFF	TGCAGTGCTAGAGACTTTAGCGGGACTGAGGGTGAGCAGTTCTTC
NA	TRBV7-6	TRBJ2-3	NA	CASSFPGDTQYF	TGTGCCAGCAGCTTTCCCGGAGATACGCAGTATTTT
NA	TRBV10-3	TRBJ2-6	NA	CAIPSGSGGANVLTF	TGTGCCATCCCCTCCGGGTCTGGTGGGGCCAACGTCCTGACTTTC
NA	TRBV2	TRBJ2-4	TRBD2	CASSGLAGGLNIQYF	TGTGCCAGCAGTGGACTAGCGGGGGGACTAAACATTCAGTACTTC
many	TRBV9	TRBJ1-5	NA	CASSPGGGTGPQHF	TGTGCCAGCAGCCCCGGCGGGGGTACTGGGCCCCAGCATTTT
few	TRBV12-3/TRBV12-4	TRBJ2-1	NA	CASSSQGLVNEQFF	TGTGCCAGCAGTTCTCAGGGCCTAGTCAATGAGCAGTTCTTC
few	TRBV12-3/TRBV12-4	TRBJ1-1	NA	CASSFEDTEAFF	TGTGCCAGCAGTTTCGAGGACACTGAAGCTTTCTTT
few	TRBV19	TRBJ2-1	TRBD2	CASTVSGGGYNEQFF	TGTGCCAGTACCGTTAGCGGGGGTGGCTACAATGAGCAGTTCTTC
many	TRBV24-1	TRBJ2-1	NA	CATSGSANEQFF	TGTGCCACCAGTGGCTCGGCCAATGAGCAGTTCTTC
NA	TRBV20-1	TRBJ1-6	TRBD1	CSALHGTDNSPLHF	TGCAGTGCCCTCCACGGGACAGATAATTCACCCCTCCACTTT
few	TRBV2	TRBJ2-3	NA	CAKRARQTDTQYF	TGTGCCAAACGGGCCCGACAGACAGATACGCAGTATTTT
few	TRBV6-5	TRBJ1-1	NA	CASSYFGRDGTEAFF	TGTGCCAGCAGTTATTTCGGCCGGGACGGCACTGAAGCTTTCTTT
few	TRBV9	TRBJ2-2	TRBD1	CASSAPHRDRDTGELFF	TGTGCCAGCAGCGCCCCTCATAGGGACAGGGACACCGGGGAGCTGTTTTTT
many	TRBV15	TRBJ2-3	NA	CATSRPGTTSTDTQYF	TGTGCCACCAGCAGGCCCGGAACTACTAGCACAGATACGCAGTATTTT
many	TRBV7-2	TRBJ2-3	NA	CASSQNTDTQYF	TGTGCCAGCAGCCAGAACACAGATACGCAGTATTTT
few	TRBV5-5	TRBJ1-5	NA	CASSLAGGGSNQPQHF	TGTGCCAGCAGCTTGGCCGGAGGGGGTAGCAATCAGCCCCAGCATTTT
few	TRBV5-4	TRBJ1-1	NA	CASSDAAAEAFF	TGTGCCAGCAGCGACGCCGCGGCTGAAGCTTTCTTT
few	TRBV6-2/TRBV6-3	TRBJ2-5	NA	CASLGRLHSQYF	TGTGCCAGCCTGGGACGTCTGCATTCCCAGTACTTC
few	TRBV7-6	TRBJ2-3	TRBD1	CASSLGEDRLTDTQYF	TGTGCCAGCAGCTTAGGCGAGGACAGGCTCACAGATACGCAGTATTTT
few	TRBV5-6	TRBJ2-2	TRBD2	CASSHGTSYTGELFF	TGTGCCAGCAGCCACGGGACTAGTTACACCGGGGAGCTGTTTTTT
NA	TRBV12-3/TRBV12-4	TRBJ1-3	NA	CASSVLSGNTIYF	TGTGCCAGTTCGGTCCTGTCTGGAAACACCATATATTTT
few	TRBV7-2	TRBJ2-2	NA	CASSLNLNTGELFF	TGTGCCAGCAGCTTAAACCTCAACACCGGGGAGCTGTTTTTT
NA	TRBV20-1	TRBJ1-1	NA	CSASANTEAFF	TGCAGTGCTAGCGCGAACACTGAAGCTTTCTTT
many	TRBV12-5	TRBJ1-4	NA	CASGFSEKLFF	TGTGCTAGTGGTTTTAGTGAAAAACTGTTTTTT
many	TRBV7-8	TRBJ2-7	NA	CASSLASSSYEQYF	TGTGCCAGCAGCTTAGCGTCCAGTTCTTACGAGCAGTACTTC
few	TRBV9	TRBJ2-2	TRBD2	CASTSNVRGGASTGELFF	TGTGCCAGCACCTCAAACGTTCGCGGGGGGGCCTCCACCGGGGAGCTGTTTTTT
few	TRBV12-3/TRBV12-4	TRBJ1-3	NA	CASSSVPVNTIYF	TGTGCCAGCAGTTCTGTGCCAGTCAACACCATATATTTT